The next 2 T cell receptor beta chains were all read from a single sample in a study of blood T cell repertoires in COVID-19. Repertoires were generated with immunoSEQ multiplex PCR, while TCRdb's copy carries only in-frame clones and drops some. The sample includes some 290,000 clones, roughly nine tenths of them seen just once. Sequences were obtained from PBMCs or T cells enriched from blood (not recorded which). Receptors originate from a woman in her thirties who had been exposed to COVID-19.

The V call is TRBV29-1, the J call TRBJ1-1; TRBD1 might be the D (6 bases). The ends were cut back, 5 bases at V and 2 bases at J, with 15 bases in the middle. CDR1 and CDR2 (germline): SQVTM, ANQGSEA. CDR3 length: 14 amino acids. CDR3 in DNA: TGCAGCGTTAGGCAGGGGACCTCAAACACTGAAGCTTTCTTT. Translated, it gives CSVRQGTSNTEAFF.

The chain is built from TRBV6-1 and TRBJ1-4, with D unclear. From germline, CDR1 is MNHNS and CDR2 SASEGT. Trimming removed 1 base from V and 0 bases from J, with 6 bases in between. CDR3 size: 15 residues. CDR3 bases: TGTGCCAGCAGTGAAGTCTACGCAACTAATGAAAAACTGTTTTTT. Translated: CASSEVYATNEKLFF.